This T cell receptor beta chain was recorded in a study of CD8 T cells in ankylosing spondylitis. Broader study findings: Within ankylosing spondylitis blood, a TCR beta motif made up of roughly eight highly homologous variants appeared to be characteristic.

V was clipped by 4 bases and J by 2 bases; unmatched bases: 9. This CDR3 region has 16 residues. Germline CDR1 SGHRS, CDR2 YFSETQ. Via MiXCR, TCRdb re-called the 5' RACE reads, giving one row per CDR3 protein. Of some 240,000 distinct CDR3 sequences in the sample, 8% to 9.5% were seen once. On this clonotype itself: Antigen unknown.

Source material: blood, either unsorted or a sorted T cell fraction (not recorded which). The clonotype originates from a male donor with ankylosing spondylitis or in good health (not recorded which). The chain combines TRBV5-1 with TRBJ2-5; 9 bases align to TRBD2. The CDR3 is CASSPFSGGLQETQYF. The CDR3 DNA follows: TGCGCCAGCAGCCCATTTAGCGGGGGATTACAAGAGACCCAGTACTTC.